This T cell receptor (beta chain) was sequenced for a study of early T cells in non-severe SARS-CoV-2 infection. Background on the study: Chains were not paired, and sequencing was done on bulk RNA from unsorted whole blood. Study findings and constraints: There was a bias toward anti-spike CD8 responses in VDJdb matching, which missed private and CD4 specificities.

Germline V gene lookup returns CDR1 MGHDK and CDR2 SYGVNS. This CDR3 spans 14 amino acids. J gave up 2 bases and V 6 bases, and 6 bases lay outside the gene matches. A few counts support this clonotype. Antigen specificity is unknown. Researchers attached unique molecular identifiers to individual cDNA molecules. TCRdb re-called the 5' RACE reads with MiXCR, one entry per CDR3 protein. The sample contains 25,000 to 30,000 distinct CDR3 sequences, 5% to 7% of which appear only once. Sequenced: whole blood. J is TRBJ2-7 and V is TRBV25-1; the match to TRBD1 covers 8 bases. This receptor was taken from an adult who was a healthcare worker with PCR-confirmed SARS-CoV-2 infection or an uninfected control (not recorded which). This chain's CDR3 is CASSMGQATYEQYF. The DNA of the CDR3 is TGTGCCAGCAGCATGGGACAGGCTACCTACGAGCAGTACTTC.